A selection of T cell receptor beta chains follows, all from one sample in a study of blood T cell repertoires in COVID-19. Libraries were prepared by immunoSEQ multiplex PCR; TCRdb keeps only in-frame clonotypes and omits some of them. The profile covers tens of thousands of clones, with about 80% appearing a single time and roughly a fifth taken by the ten largest. Material for sequencing was peripheral blood. These receptors were taken from a woman aged 80 or over with acute or convalescent COVID-19. Both conserved end residues are trimmed from each CDR3. A D gene is named only where the DNA matches it firmly.

J gene,V gene,D gene,CDR3 protein
TRBJ2-5,TRBV11-3,-,ASSFDRQETQY
TRBJ2-6,TRBV10-3,-,AIQAHSGANVLT
TRBJ2-1,TRBV25-1,-,ASASPVVYNEQF
TRBJ2-5,TRBV7-3,-,ASSLSGYQETQY
TRBJ2-7,TRBV12-3/TRBV12-4,-,ASRQSYEQY
TRBJ2-7,TRBV29-1,TRBD2,SVFPGTSGRADEQY
TRBJ2-7,TRBV7-6,-,ASSLSVDYEQY
TRBJ1-1,TRBV9,-,ASSVATGWGTEAF
TRBJ2-1,TRBV6-4,TRBD2,ASSALAGGRNEQF
TRBJ2-5,TRBV3-1/TRBV3-2,-,ASSQAVETQY
TRBJ2-5,TRBV5-4,TRBD1,ASSLEGTGWGGQETQY
TRBJ2-2,TRBV9,-,ASSGTNTGELF
TRBJ2-5,TRBV11-2,TRBD2,ASSSISGGGETQY
TRBJ2-7,TRBV23-1,TRBD1,AIGTGGLFRRHEQY
TRBJ1-5,TRBV6-5,TRBD1,ASSYPGQGGPQPQH
TRBJ2-5,TRBV5-1,TRBD2,ASSRRASGGGETQY
TRBJ2-7,TRBV29-1,TRBD1,SVLRDSKYEQY
TRBJ2-5,TRBV29-1,-,SVPQIGETQY
TRBJ1-1,TRBV5-4,TRBD1,ASSAGQGGNTEAF
TRBJ1-4,TRBV29-1,-,SVVDSTTNEKLF
TRBJ2-5,TRBV30,-,AWTTQY
TRBJ1-6,TRBV2,-,ASSEVGGRSPLH
TRBJ2-3,TRBV3-1/TRBV3-2,-,ASSTMGGTDTQY
TRBJ2-7,TRBV6-4,-,ASSEYRNEQY
TRBJ1-4,TRBV18,-,ASSPSQGLIEKLF
TRBJ2-7,TRBV5-1,TRBD1,ASATGTGGFEQY
TRBJ2-1,TRBV10-1,TRBD1,ASSVGQGFNEQF
TRBJ2-4,TRBV18,-,ASSATAREGVQY
TRBJ1-2,TRBV4-2,TRBD1,ASSPTWDRVNYGYT
TRBJ2-5,TRBV27,-,ASSSSLMYQETQY
TRBJ1-4,TRBV11-2,-,ASSLNAGRNEKLF
TRBJ1-1,TRBV7-3,TRBD1,ASSSSRGQRAF
TRBJ1-1,TRBV21-1,-,ASSKRGQIVNTEAF
TRBJ1-6,TRBV27,TRBD1,ASSSSGTGASPLH
TRBJ2-5,TRBV10-3,-,AISDRDGATQY
TRBJ2-2,TRBV7-9,-,ASSPANTGELF
TRBJ2-7,TRBV20-1,-,SAYRDNPV
TRBJ2-5,TRBV3-1/TRBV3-2,-,AIAQGLIETQY
TRBJ2-7,TRBV18,TRBD2,ASSGGRAYEQY
TRBJ1-1,TRBV4-2,TRBD1,ASRGTGTGEREAF
TRBJ1-1,TRBV19,TRBD1,ASTGGQGKMNTEAF
TRBJ2-7,TRBV7-7,TRBD1,ASSLTTGGGYEQY
TRBJ1-5,TRBV6-6,-,ASSGGQPQH
TRBJ2-3,TRBV5-1,-,ASSQGRSTDTQY
TRBJ2-5,TRBV10-3,TRBD1,AISESTGGETQY
TRBJ1-1,TRBV19,-,ASPSGISEAF